This entry features one T cell receptor beta chain sequence. CDR3 length: 12 residues. CDR1 and CDR2 (germline): MNHNY, SVGAGI (reference sequence). Trimming left V 4 bases short and J 7 bases short, with 10 bases between. This specimen comes from a study of type 1 and type 2 diabetes patients. The overall study: Donors were type 1 diabetes, type 2 diabetes, or nondiabetic controls. From PBMCs, CD4+ and CD8+ T cells were isolated by magnetic microbeads.

The PCR template was genomic DNA. A primer set of 30 forward and 13 reverse primers amplified the CDR3. TCRdb re-called the multiplex PCR reads with MiXCR, one entry per CDR3 protein. This sample has under 300,000 distinct CDR3 sequences, with roughly 50% found just once. The receptor was derived from a young man with type 2 diabetes. This chain links TRBV6-6 with TRBJ1-1, with D unresolved. The sequenced material came from peripheral blood mononuclear cells (PBMCs). CDR3 DNA sequence: TGTGCCAGCAGTTCCGAAGGCGGTGAAGCTTTCTTT. Protein: CASSSEGGEAFF.